This paragraph covers one T cell receptor beta chain sequence. The antigen is not known. The data were obtained in a study of T cell repertoires in cytomegalovirus infection. Germline V gene lookup returns CDR1 LGHDT and CDR2 YNNKEL (reference sequence). After removal of 4 bases from V and 3 bases from J, the junction contained 2 bases not matched to a gene. The CDR3 runs to 13 residues. TCRdb re-called the reads with MiXCR, one entry per CDR3 protein. The sample contains approximately 910,000 distinct CDR3 sequences, roughly 30% of which appear only once. The sample consisted of cultured CD8+ T cells from PBMCs, taken from culture after CMV antigen stimulation. The TCR originated in a human donor in good health (CMV status not recorded). Some clones in this sample may be carry-over from other donors' samples. This chain uses TRBV3-1 with TRBJ1-1, with 7 nucleotides matching TRBD1. For the CDR3, the DNA is TGTGCCAGCAGCCCACAGGGGTACACTGAAGCTTTCTTT. This codes for CASSPQGYTEAFF.